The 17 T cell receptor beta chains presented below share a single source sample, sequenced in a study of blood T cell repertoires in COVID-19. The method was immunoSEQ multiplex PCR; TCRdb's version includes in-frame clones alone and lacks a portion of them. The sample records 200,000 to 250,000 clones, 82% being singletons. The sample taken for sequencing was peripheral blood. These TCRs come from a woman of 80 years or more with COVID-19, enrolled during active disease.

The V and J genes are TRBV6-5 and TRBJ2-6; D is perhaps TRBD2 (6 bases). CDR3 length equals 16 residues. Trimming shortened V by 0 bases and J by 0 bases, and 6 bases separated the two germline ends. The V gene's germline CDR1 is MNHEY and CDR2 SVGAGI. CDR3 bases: TGTGCCAGCAGTTACTCGCGGGACTCTGGGGCCAACGTCCTGACTTTC. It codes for CASSYSRDSGANVLTF.

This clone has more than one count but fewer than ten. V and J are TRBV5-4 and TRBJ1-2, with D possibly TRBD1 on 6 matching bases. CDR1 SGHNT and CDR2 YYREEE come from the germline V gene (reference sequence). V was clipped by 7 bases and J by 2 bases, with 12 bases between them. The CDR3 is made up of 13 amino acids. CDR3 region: CASWRGGNYGYTF. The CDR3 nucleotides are TGTGCCAGCTGGCGGGGGGGCAACTATGGCTACACCTTC.

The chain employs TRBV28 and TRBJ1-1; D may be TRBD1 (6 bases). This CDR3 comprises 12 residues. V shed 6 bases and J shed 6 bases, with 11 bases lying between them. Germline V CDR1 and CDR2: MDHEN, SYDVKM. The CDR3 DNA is TGTGCCAGCAGGCGCAGGACAGCTGAAGCTTTCTTT. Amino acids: CASRRRTAEAFF.

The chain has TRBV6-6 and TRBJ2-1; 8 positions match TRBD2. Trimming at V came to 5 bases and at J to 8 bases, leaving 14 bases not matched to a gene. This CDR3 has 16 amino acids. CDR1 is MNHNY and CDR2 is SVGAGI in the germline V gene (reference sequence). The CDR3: CASSHNTGTSGHEQFF. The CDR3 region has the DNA TGTGCCAGCAGTCACAACACCGGGACTAGTGGGCATGAGCAGTTCTTC.

The CDR3 sequence: CASRRAGEQYF. The CDR3 DNA reads as TGTGCCAGCAGACGCGCGGGAGAGCAGTACTTC. The chain has TRBV5-6 and TRBJ2-7; maybe TRBD2 (6 bases). CDR1 and CDR2 from the germline V gene are SGHDT and YYEEEE. The CDR3 covers 11 residues. V was cut by 5 bases and J by 7 bases, with 10 bases left in between.

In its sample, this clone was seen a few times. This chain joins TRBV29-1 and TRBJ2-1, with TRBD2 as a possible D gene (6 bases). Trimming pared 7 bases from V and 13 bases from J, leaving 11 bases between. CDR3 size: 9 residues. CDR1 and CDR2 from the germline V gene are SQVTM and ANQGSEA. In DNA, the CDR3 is TGCAGCGGCGGGACTCCTCAGTTCTTC. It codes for CSGGTPQFF.

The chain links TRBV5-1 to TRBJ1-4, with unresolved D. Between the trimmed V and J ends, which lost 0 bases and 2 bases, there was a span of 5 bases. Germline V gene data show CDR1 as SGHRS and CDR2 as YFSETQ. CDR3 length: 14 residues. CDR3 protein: CASSLGLTNEKLFF. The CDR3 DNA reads TGCGCCAGCAGCTTGGGGCTCACTAATGAAAAACTGTTTTTT.

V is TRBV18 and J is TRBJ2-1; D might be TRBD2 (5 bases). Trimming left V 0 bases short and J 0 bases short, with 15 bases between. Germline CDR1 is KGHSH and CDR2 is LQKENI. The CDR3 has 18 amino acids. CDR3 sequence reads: CASSPPVGKRSSYNEQFF. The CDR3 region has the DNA TGTGCCAGCTCACCACCAGTTGGGAAGCGGAGCTCCTACAATGAGCAGTTCTTC.

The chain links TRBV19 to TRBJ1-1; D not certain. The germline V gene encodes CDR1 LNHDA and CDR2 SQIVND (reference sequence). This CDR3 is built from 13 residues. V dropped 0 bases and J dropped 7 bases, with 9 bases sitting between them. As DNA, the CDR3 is TGTGCCAGTAGTATAGAGGCAGGCTTTGAAGCTTTCTTT. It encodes CASSIEAGFEAFF.

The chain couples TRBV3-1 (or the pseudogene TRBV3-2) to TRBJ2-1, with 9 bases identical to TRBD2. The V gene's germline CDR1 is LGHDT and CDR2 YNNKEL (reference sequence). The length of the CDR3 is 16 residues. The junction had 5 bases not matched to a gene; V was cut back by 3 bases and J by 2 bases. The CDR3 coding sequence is TGTGCCAGCAGCCATGTGGCGGGGGGGACCTACAATGAGCAGTTCTTC. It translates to CASSHVAGGTYNEQFF.

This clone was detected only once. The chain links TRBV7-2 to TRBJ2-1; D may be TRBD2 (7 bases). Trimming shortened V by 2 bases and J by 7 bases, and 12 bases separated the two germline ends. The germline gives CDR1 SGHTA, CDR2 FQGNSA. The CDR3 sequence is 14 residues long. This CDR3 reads CASSLWGGPNEQFF. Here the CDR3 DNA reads TGTGCCAGCAGCTTATGGGGGGGGCCGAATGAGCAGTTCTTC. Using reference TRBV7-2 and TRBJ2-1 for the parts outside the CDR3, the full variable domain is GAGVSQSPSNKVTEKGKDVELRCDPISGHTALYWYRQSLGQGLEFLIYFQGNSAPDKSGLPSDRFSAERTGGSVSTLTIQRTQQEDSAVYLCASSLWGGPNEQFFGPGTRLTVL.

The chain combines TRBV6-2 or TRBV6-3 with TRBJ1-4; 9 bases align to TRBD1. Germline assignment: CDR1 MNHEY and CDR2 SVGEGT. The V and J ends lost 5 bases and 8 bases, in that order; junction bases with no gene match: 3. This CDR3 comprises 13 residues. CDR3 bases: TGTGCCAGCAGTCGGACAGGGGAGGAAAAACTGTTTTTT. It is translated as CASSRTGEEKLFF.

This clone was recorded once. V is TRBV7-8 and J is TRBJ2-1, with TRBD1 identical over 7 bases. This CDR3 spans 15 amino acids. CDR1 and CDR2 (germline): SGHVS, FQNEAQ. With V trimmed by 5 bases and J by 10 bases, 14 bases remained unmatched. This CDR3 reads CASSLRGPSNEEQFF. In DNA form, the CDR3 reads TGTGCCAGCAGCCTAAGGGGGCCTAGTAACGAGGAGCAGTTCTTC.

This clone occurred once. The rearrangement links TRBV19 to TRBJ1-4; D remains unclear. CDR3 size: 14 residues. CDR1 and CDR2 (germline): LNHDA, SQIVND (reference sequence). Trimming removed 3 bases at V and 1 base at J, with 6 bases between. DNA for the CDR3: TGTGCCAGTAGTATTTCAGGAACTAATGAAAAACTGTTTTTT. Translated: CASSISGTNEKLFF.

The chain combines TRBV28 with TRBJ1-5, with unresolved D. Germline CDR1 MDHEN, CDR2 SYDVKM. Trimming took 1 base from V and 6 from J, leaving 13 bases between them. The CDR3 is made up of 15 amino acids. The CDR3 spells CASSLSALGGQPQHF. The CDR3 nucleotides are TGTGCCAGCAGTTTATCCGCCCTAGGAGGTCAGCCCCAGCATTTT.

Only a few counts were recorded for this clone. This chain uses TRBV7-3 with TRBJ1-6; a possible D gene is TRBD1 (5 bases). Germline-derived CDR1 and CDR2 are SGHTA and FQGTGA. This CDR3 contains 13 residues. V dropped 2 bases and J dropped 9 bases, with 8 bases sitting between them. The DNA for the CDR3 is TGTGCCAGCAGCTTAGGGGCTGGTTCACCCCTCCACTTT. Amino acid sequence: CASSLGAGSPLHF.

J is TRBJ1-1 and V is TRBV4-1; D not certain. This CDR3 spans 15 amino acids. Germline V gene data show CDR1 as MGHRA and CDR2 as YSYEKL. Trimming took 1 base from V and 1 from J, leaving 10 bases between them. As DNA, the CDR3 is TGCGCCAGCAGCCAAGGGGGAGGGTGGAACACTGAAGCTTTCTTT. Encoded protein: CASSQGGGWNTEAFF.